The rows below give T cell receptor beta chains drawn from one sample of a study of T cells in Graves' hyperthyroidism and ophthalmopathy. Using its own MiXCR run on the multiplex PCR reads, TCRdb lists one record per CDR3 protein. The top ten hold 15% to 20% of the sample, which has 400,000 to 550,000 distinct CDR3 sequences, 13% to 15% seen once. Sequencing input: blood. Source of these receptors: a young woman with Graves' hyperthyroidism. CDR3s include the opening cysteine and the closing phenylalanine or tryptophan. The D gene is left open where the match is weak. Size tells how often a clone was seen (once, few, many) or the class of an expanded clone, and some rows leave it out.

d_call	v_call	j_call	clone_size	cdr3_nt	cdr3_aa
TRBD1	TRBV9	TRBJ2-5	many	TGTGCCAGCAGCGTAGGCCCGACAGGGACAGAGACCCAGTACTTC	CASSVGPTGTETQYF
.	TRBV3-1	TRBJ1-1	many	TGTGCCAGCAGCCCCCTAAGAGGTGGAGCTTTCTTT	CASSPLRGGAFF
.	TRBV6-2/TRBV6-3	TRBJ1-6	many	TGTGCCAGCAGTTACAGCAGGGGTCAAAATTCACCCCTCCACTTT	CASSYSRGQNSPLHF
.	TRBV4-1	TRBJ1-2	.	TGCGCCAGCCTACCAACAGGGACGAAGCGTCAGGGCTACACCTTC	CASLPTGTKRQGYTF
TRBD2	TRBV12-3/TRBV12-4	TRBJ2-1	.	TGTGCCAGCAGTTTTACTAGCGGGAACGGTGAGCAGTTCTTC	CASSFTSGNGEQFF
.	TRBV5-1	TRBJ1-2	.	TGCGCCAGCAGCTTGGAGGGCAGGGAGTCCCCTGGCTACACCTTC	CASSLEGRESPGYTF
TRBD2	TRBV4-1	TRBJ2-1	.	TGCGCCAGCAGCCCGGGGGCTGGGTTTAGCGGGAGGTCGTCCTACAATGAGCAGTTCTTC	CASSPGAGFSGRSSYNEQFF
TRBD2	TRBV27	TRBJ2-7	many	TGTGCCAGCAGTTTAAAGGACAGACGATCTAGCGGGAGTGTCTACGAGCAGTACTTC	CASSLKDRRSSGSVYEQYF
TRBD2	TRBV27	TRBJ2-3	many	TGTGCCACCCAGGGGGGCACTAGCGGGGCCCTTAGCACAGATACGCAGTATTTT	CATQGGTSGALSTDTQYF
.	TRBV5-1	TRBJ1-2	many	TGCGCCAGCAGCATATCACCGGGAAATCCGGATGGCTACACCTTC	CASSISPGNPDGYTF
.	TRBV20-1	TRBJ1-2	many	TGCAGTGCTAGAGATTCGTCCAGAGACTATGGCTACACCTTC	CSARDSSRDYGYTF
TRBD2	TRBV6-5	TRBJ2-1	few	TGTGCCAGCAGTTACCCCACCCCCGCGGGAGGCTACAATGAGCAGTTCTTC	CASSYPTPAGGYNEQFF
.	TRBV11-2	TRBJ2-5	.	TGTGCCAGCAGCTTGGCTACGGGTTGGGAGACCCAGTACTTC	CASSLATGWETQYF
.	TRBV30	TRBJ2-3	many	TGTGCCTGGAGTGGCACAGATACGCAGTATTTT	CAWSGTDTQYF
.	TRBV12-3/TRBV12-4	TRBJ1-6	many	TGTGCCAGCAGTTTAGGCCTCCTTAATTCACCCCTCCACTTT	CASSLGLLNSPLHF
.	TRBV20-1	TRBJ1-5	.	TGCAGTGCCAAGAGCTCCGGGAATCAGCCCCAGCATTTT	CSAKSSGNQPQHF
.	TRBV24-1	TRBJ1-5	many	TGTGCCACCAGTGCCGGGGTGACCAATCAGCCCCAGCATTTT	CATSAGVTNQPQHF
TRBD2	TRBV9	TRBJ2-5	many	TGTGCCAGCAGCGAGCGACTAGCGGGTAGGCAAGAGACCCAGTACTTC	CASSERLAGRQETQYF
.	TRBV30	TRBJ1-4	many	TGTGCCTGGAGTGGTCGTGGCAGCTTGGGTGAAAAACTGTTTTTT	CAWSGRGSLGEKLFF
.	TRBV12-3/TRBV12-4	TRBJ2-7	many	TGTGCCAGCAGTTTAGGGCCGGGAGTCTTCTACGAGCAGTACTTC	CASSLGPGVFYEQYF
.	TRBV2	TRBJ2-4	many	TGTGCCAGCAGAATGCTAGCCAAAAACATTCAGTACTTC	CASRMLAKNIQYF
.	TRBV5-1	TRBJ1-1	.	TGCGCCAGCAGCTTGGTCGACAGATATGAAGCTTTCTTT	CASSLVDRYEAFF
.	TRBV4-2	TRBJ1-1	.	TGTGCCAGCAGCCAACGCGGCTATTCGGGGGTGAAGACTGAAGCTTTCTTT	CASSQRGYSGVKTEAFF
TRBD2	TRBV20-1	TRBJ2-6	few	TGCAGTGCAGAACTAGCGGGAGGGCCATCTGGGGCCAACGTCCTGACTTTC	CSAELAGGPSGANVLTF